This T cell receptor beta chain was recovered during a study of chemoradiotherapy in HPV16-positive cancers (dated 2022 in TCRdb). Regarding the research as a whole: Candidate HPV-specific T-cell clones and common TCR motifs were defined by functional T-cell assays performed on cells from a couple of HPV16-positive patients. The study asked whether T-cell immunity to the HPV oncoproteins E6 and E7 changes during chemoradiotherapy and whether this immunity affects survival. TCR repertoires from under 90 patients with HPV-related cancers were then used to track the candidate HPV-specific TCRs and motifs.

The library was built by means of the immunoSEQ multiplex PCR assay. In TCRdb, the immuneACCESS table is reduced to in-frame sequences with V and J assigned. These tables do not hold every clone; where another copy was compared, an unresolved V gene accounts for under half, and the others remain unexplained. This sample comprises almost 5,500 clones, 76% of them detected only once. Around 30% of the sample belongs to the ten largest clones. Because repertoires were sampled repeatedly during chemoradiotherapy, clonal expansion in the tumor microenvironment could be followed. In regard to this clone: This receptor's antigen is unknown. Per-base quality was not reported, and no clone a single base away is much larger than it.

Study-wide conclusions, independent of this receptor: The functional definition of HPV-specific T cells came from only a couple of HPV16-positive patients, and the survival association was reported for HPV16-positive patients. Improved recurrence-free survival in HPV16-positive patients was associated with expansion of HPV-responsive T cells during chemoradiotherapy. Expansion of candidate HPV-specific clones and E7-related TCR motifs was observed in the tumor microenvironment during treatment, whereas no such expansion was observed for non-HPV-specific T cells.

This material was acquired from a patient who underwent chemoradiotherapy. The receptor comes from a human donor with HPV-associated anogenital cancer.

The DNA sequence is as follows: TGTGCCAGCAGCTTTATAGGACAGGGGGCAGATACGCAGTATTTT. This sequence encodes CASSFIGQGADTQYF. The chain uses TRBV7-9 and TRBJ2-3; TRBD1 aligns with 10 central bases. Looking up the germline V gene (reference sequence) yields CDR1 SEHNR and CDR2 FQNEAQ. V trim: 3 bases; J trim: 4 bases; unmatched bases: 4. The CDR3, cysteine through phenylalanine, is 15 amino acids long. Only CDR3 DNA is held: 45 bases, read in frame from base 1.